Sequencing of this T cell receptor (beta chain) was carried out in a study of human T cells and chemical hapten exposure. Under the authors' procedure: There were a median of approximately 88,000 TCRs per sample, with a range from about 23,224 to 690,600. TCRdb reprocessed the RACE reads with MiXCR, giving one entry per CDR3 protein. The V and J calls reflect TCRdb's pipeline rather than the authors' work. Among 100,000 or so distinct CDR3 sequences listed, 11% were seen once. Time point of the sample: patch test 1, 2 weeks after DPC sensitization. Treatment described: therapeutic diphenylcyclopropenone sensitization with weekly scalp DPC. Unfractionated whole blood served as the source for total RNA extraction. CDR3 length: 17 residues. The V segment lost 4 bases and the J segment 2 bases; nucleotides outside the gene matches: 8. The germline V gene encodes CDR1 SGHRS and CDR2 YFSETQ.

The J gene is TRBJ2-3, the V gene TRBV5-1; TRBD2 aligns across 12 bases. Sequences were derived from whole blood, sampled in connection with sensitization to the hapten diphenylcyclopropenone (DPC). This sequence was found in a woman in her thirties or forties with alopecia areata. Some clones in this sample may be carry-over from other donors' samples. The CDR3 coding sequence is TGCGCCAGCAGCCAAGCGGGACTAGCGGGCCCCACAGATACGCAGTATTTT. Its protein is CASSQAGLAGPTDTQYF.